One and the same sample provided the 20 T cell receptor beta chains below, sequenced in a study of radiotherapy plus CTLA-4 blockade in lung cancer. Data came from immunoSEQ multiplex PCR; TCRdb stores just in-frame clones and leaves some out. The sample shows more than 25,000 clones, 70% to 80% of them seen only once. The sequenced sample was peripheral blood, obtained from a patient treated with radiotherapy plus ipilimumab. The receptors stem from a human donor with non-small cell lung cancer who had stable disease on radiotherapy plus ipilimumab.

This sequence joins TRBV10-1 and TRBJ2-1; 8 positions agree with TRBD2. V lost 0 bases, J lost 8 bases, and 6 bases stayed unmatched. The CDR3 has 15 amino acids. Germline assignment: CDR1 WNHNN and CDR2 SYGVQD (reference sequence). This CDR3 is CASSESAGGIDEQFF. DNA for the CDR3: TGCGCCAGCAGTGAGTCGGCGGGGGGTATCGATGAGCAGTTCTTC.

The chain carries TRBV29-1 and TRBJ1-1, with 11 bases matching TRBD1. The CDR3 consists of 14 residues. Germline assignment: CDR1 SQVTM and CDR2 ANQGSEA. V was pared by 7 bases and J by 0 bases, with 4 bases of the junction left unmatched. CDR3 amino acids: CSAGTGGMNTEAFF. The DNA of the CDR3 is TGCAGCGCAGGGACAGGGGGGATGAACACTGAAGCTTTCTTT.

The chain joins TRBV5-4 to TRBJ1-5; no clear D. Germline loops: CDR1 SGHNT, CDR2 YYREEE (reference sequence). The CDR3 totals 18 residues. Trimming took 0 bases from V and 2 from J, leaving 18 bases between them. The CDR3 coding sequence is TGTGCCAGCAGCTTGGCGGCATTCCGGACGAGGGGCAATCAGCCCCAGCATTTT. Its translation is CASSLAAFRTRGNQPQHF.

J is TRBJ2-5 and V is TRBV7-6; no definite D call. Trimming removed 3 bases from V and 1 base from J, with 0 bases in between. Germline CDR1 and CDR2: SGHVS and FNYEAQ. CDR3 length: 11 residues. This chain's CDR3 is CASSFQETQYF. Here the CDR3 DNA reads TGTGCCAGCAGCTTCCAAGAGACCCAGTACTTC.

This clone was observed a few times. This chain links TRBV4-3 with TRBJ1-1, with D possibly matching TRBD1 (5 bases). Germline V gives CDR1 LGHNA, CDR2 YSLEER. This CDR3 has 13 amino acids. Trimming took 7 bases from V and 6 from J, leaving 15 bases between them. CDR3 region: CASTQEGVAEAFF. The CDR3 DNA follows: TGCGCCAGCACACAGGAAGGGGTCGCTGAAGCTTTCTTT.

The CDR3 DNA sequence: TGTGCCAGCACGTTGACGGACTCGCACAATGAGCAGTTCTTC. This sequence encodes CASTLTDSHNEQFF. The rearrangement joins TRBV6-6 to TRBJ2-1; weak D call: TRBD2 (5 bases). Trimming took off 7 bases at V and 5 bases at J, with 15 bases between the two ends. This CDR3 has 14 residues. CDR1 is MNHNY and CDR2 is SVGAGI in the germline V gene (reference sequence).

The rearrangement links TRBV11-2 to TRBJ1-2; D may be TRBD1 (5 bases). The CDR3 consists of 13 residues. Trimming removed 1 base at V and 3 bases at J, with 6 bases between. CDR1 SGHAT and CDR2 FQNNGV come from the germline V gene. The CDR3 nucleotides read TGTGCCAGCAGCTTAGGGGGGGACTATGGCTACACCTTC. Encoded protein: CASSLGGDYGYTF. Supplemented by reference TRBV11-2 and TRBJ1-2, the full variable domain reads EAGVAQSPRYKIIEKRQSVAFWCNPISGHATLYWYQQILGQGPKLLIQFQNNGVVDDSQLPKDRFSAERLKGVDSTLKIQPAKLEDSAVYLCASSLGGDYGYTFGSGTRLTVV.

The gene calls are TRBV7-8 and TRBJ2-7, with D possibly matching TRBD2 (5 bases). This CDR3 comprises 13 residues. Trimming took 3 bases from V and 0 from J, leaving 6 bases between them. CDR1 and CDR2 from the germline V gene are SGHVS and FQNEAQ. CDR3 nucleotide sequence: TGTGCCAGCAGCTTGGAGGTCTCCTACGAGCAGTACGTC. Its protein product is CASSLEVSYEQYV.

The chain employs TRBV28 and TRBJ1-5; 9 bases line up with TRBD1. The V gene end was trimmed by 5 bases and the J gene end by 5 bases; junction bases not matched to a gene: 4. CDR1 is MDHEN, CDR2 SYDVKM, per germline. This CDR3 has 14 residues. In nucleotides, the CDR3 is TGTGCCAGCAGTGCCGGGACAGGGCATCAGCCCCAGCATTTT. This gives the protein CASSAGTGHQPQHF.

This chain joins TRBV7-9 and TRBJ1-4; no clear D gene. V lost 5 bases to trimming and J lost 0 bases, with 13 bases between them. The length of the CDR3 is 16 residues. From germline, CDR1 is SEHNR and CDR2 FQNEAQ (reference sequence). The CDR3 bases are TGTGCCAGCAGCCCCCTCGGTAGGGCAACTAATGAAAAACTGTTTTTT. Translated, it gives CASSPLGRATNEKLFF. Together with reference TRBV7-9 and TRBJ1-4, the CDR3 gives the full variable domain: DTGVSQNPRHKITKRGQNVTFRCDPISEHNRLYWYRQTLGQGPEFLTYFQNEAQLEKSRLLSDRFSAERPKGSFSTLEIQRTEQGDSAMYLCASSPLGRATNEKLFFGSGTQLSVL.

The chain employs TRBV2 and TRBJ1-4; D not resolved. V was cut by 4 bases and J by 8 bases, with 17 bases left in between. Germline V gene data show CDR1 as SNHLY and CDR2 as FYNNEI. This CDR3 contains 15 residues. The CDR3 spells CASSVQGLPGEKLFF. CDR3 bases: TGTGCCAGCAGTGTTCAAGGACTCCCCGGGGAAAAACTGTTTTTT.

The V gene is TRBV6-5, the J gene TRBJ2-7; 9 bases fit TRBD2. The junction had 2 bases not matched to a gene; V was cut back by 5 bases and J by 0 bases. Germline values: CDR1 MNHEY, CDR2 SVGAGI. The CDR3 has 14 residues. As DNA, the CDR3 is TGTGCCAGCAGTAATAGCGGGGGCTCCTACGAGCAGTACGTC. Amino acid sequence: CASSNSGGSYEQYV.

There are a few counts of this clone. The genes are TRBV6-1 and TRBJ2-7, with TRBD1 as a possible D gene (5 bases). This CDR3 contains 13 residues. The ends were cut back, 5 bases at V and 5 bases at J, with 13 bases in the middle. The germline V gene encodes CDR1 MNHNS and CDR2 SASEGT. This CDR3 reads CASSFRQGHEQYV. CDR3 bases: TGTGCCAGCAGTTTTCGGCAGGGCCACGAGCAGTACGTC.

This chain connects TRBV6-5 to TRBJ2-5; D is ambiguous. The CDR3 spans 13 residues. The ends were cut back, 7 bases at V and 2 bases at J, with 11 bases in the middle. Germline lookup yields CDR1 MNHEY and CDR2 SVGAGI. As DNA, the CDR3 is TGTGCCAGCAAGCCACACCAACAAGAGACCCAGTACTTC. As protein: CASKPHQQETQYF.

V and J are TRBV7-2 and TRBJ1-6; 8 positions agree with TRBD1. The trim removed 5 bases at V and 6 bases at J, leaving 6 bases unmatched. Germline V gene sequence: CDR1 SGHTA, CDR2 FQGNSA. This CDR3 has 15 amino acids. The CDR3 reads CASSRWTGRNSPLHF. The CDR3 DNA reads as TGTGCCAGCAGCAGATGGACAGGGCGTAATTCACCCCTCCACTTT.

The chain joins TRBV27 to TRBJ1-5; D may be TRBD1 (6 bases). The CDR3 sequence is 15 residues long. V lost 0 bases and J 9 bases, leaving 15 bases between the germline ends. Per germline, CDR1 MNHEY and CDR2 SMNVEV (reference sequence). The CDR3 sequence is CASSLSPQGSWPQHF. For the CDR3, the DNA is TGTGCCAGCAGTTTATCCCCGCAGGGGAGTTGGCCCCAGCATTTT.

The chain joins TRBV7-3 to TRBJ2-1; D might be TRBD1 (5 bases). CDR1 is SGHTA, CDR2 FQGTGA, per germline. V lost 5 bases to trimming and J lost 3 bases, with 11 bases between them. The CDR3 contains 14 residues. CDR3 sequence reads: CASSRDSGYNEQFF. The CDR3 bases are TGTGCCAGCAGCCGAGACAGTGGCTACAATGAGCAGTTCTTC.

V gene TRBV2 combines with J gene TRBJ2-4; D call uncertain. This CDR3 is built from 13 residues. V gave up 6 bases and J gave up 0 bases, with 6 bases separating them. The germline V gene has CDR1 SNHLY and CDR2 FYNNEI. The CDR3 protein is CASSFLAKNIQYF. DNA for the CDR3: TGTGCCAGCAGCTTTCTAGCCAAAAACATTCAGTACTTC.

This clone was seen more than once but under ten times. Other nucleotide sequences in the sample specify the same CDR3. The chain carries TRBV7-9 and TRBJ1-4; D possibly corresponds to TRBD1 (5 bases). The CDR3 totals 18 residues. Trimming stripped 2 bases from V and 0 bases from J, with 16 bases between. The germline CDR1 and CDR2 sequences are SEHNR and FQNEAQ (reference sequence). DNA for the CDR3: TGTGCCAGCAGCTTACACCGGGGCAAGAATGCAACTAATGAAAAACTGTTTTTT. Translation gives CASSLHRGKNATNEKLFF.

V and J are TRBV6-5 and TRBJ1-2, with 7 nucleotides matching TRBD1. The germline V gene encodes CDR1 MNHEY and CDR2 SVGAGI. The length of the CDR3 is 14 residues. The trim removed 0 bases at V and 7 bases at J, leaving 5 bases unmatched. The CDR3, as DNA: TGTGCCAGCAGTTACTCGACAGGGTTGGGTGGCTACACCTTC. This gives the protein CASSYSTGLGGYTF.